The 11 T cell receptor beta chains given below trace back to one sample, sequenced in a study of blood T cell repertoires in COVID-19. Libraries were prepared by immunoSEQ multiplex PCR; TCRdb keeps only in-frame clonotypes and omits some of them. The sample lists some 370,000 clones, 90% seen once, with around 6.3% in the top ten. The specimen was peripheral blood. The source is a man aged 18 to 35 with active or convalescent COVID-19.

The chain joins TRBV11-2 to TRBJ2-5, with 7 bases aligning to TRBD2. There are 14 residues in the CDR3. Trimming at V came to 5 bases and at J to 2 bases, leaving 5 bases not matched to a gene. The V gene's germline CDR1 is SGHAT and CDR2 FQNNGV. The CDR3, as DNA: TGTGCCAGCAGCCAGGGAGGGGCGCAAGAGACCCAGTACTTC. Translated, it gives CASSQGGAQETQYF.

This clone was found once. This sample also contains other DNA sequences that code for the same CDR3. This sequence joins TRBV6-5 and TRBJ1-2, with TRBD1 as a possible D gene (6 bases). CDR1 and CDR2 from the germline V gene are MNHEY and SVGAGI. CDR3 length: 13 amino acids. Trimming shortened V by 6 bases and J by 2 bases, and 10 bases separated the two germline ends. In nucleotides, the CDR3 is TGTGCCAGCAGCCTGACAGGAAACTATGGCTACACCTTC. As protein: CASSLTGNYGYTF.

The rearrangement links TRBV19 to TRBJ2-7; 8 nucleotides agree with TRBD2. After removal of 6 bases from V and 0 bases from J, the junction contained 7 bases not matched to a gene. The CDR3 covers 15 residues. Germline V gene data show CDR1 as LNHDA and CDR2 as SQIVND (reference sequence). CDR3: CASSPGGAASYEQYF. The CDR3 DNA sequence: TGTGCCAGTAGCCCGGGGGGGGCCGCCTCCTACGAGCAGTACTTC.

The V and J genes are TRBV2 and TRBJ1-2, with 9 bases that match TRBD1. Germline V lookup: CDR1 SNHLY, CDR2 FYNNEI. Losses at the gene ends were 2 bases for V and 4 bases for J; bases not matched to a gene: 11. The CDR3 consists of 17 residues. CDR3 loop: CASSEWTGDLASYGYTF. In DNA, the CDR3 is TGTGCCAGCAGTGAATGGACAGGGGATTTAGCTAGCTATGGCTACACCTTC.

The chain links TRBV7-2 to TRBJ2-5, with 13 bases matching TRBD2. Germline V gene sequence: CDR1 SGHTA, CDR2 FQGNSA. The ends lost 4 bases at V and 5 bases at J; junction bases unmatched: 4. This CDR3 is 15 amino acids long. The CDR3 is CASSSGLAGWETQYF. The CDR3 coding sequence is TGTGCCAGCAGCTCGGGACTAGCGGGATGGGAGACCCAGTACTTC.

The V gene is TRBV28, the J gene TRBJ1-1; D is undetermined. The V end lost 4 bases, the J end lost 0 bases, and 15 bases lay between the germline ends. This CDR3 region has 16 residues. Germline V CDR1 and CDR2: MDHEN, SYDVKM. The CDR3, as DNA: TGTGCCAGCAGTTCTGCTGGTAGCGTCATGAACACTGAAGCTTTCTTT. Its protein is CASSSAGSVMNTEAFF.

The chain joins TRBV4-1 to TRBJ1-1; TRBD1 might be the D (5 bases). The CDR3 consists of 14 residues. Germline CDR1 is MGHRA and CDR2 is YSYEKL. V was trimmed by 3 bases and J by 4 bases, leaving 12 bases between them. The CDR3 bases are TGCGCCAGCAGCCAGGTTAGGGGTTCCACTGAAGCTTTCTTT. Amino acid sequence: CASSQVRGSTEAFF.

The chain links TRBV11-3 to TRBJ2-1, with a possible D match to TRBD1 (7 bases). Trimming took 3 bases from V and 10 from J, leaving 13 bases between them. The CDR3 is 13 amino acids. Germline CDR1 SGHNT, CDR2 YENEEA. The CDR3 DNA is TGTGCCAGCAGCTTGGCCGGGGGACAGGAGCAGTTCTTC. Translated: CASSLAGGQEQFF. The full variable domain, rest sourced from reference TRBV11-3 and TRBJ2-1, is EAGVVQSPRYKIIEKKQPVAFWCNPISGHNTLYWYLQNLGQGPELLIRYENEEAVDDSQLPKDRFSAERLKGVDSTLKIQPAELGDSAVYLCASSLAGGQEQFFGPGTRLTVL.

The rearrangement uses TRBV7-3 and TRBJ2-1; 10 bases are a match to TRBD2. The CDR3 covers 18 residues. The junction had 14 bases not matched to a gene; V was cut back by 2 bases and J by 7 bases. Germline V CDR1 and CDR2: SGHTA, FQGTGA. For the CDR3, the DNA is TGTGCCAGCAGCTTAGACGGCAGCGGGAGGGAGGCAAAGAATGAGCAGTTCTTC. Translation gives CASSLDGSGREAKNEQFF.

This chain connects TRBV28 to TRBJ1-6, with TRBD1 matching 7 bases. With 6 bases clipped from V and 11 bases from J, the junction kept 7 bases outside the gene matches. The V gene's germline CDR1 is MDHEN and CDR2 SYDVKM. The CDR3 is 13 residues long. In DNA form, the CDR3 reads TGTGCCAGCAGGCGCCCGGGACAGCCACCCCTCCACTTT. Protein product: CASRRPGQPPLHF.

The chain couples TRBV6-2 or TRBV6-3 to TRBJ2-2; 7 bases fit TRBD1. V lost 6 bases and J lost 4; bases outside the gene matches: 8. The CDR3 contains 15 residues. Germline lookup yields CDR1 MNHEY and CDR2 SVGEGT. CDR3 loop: CASSGQVDSTGELFF. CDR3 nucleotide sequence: TGTGCCAGCAGCGGACAGGTTGACAGCACCGGGGAGCTGTTTTTT.